The 30 T cell receptor beta chains reported below all come from one sample, sequenced in a study of cytomegalovirus exposure and HLA in healthy donors. The PCR employed 60 Vbeta primers together with 13 Jbeta primers. Profiled with immunoSEQ multiplex PCR; TCRdb holds only in-frame clones, not every one. The sample shows over 90,000 clones, under 85% of them seen only once. The sample consisted of PBMCs. The receptors stem from a middle-aged man in good health and CMV-seropositive.

Details on this clone: Other nucleotide sequences in the sample specify the same CDR3. This chain connects TRBV19 to TRBJ2-1; 8 bases align to TRBD2. From germline, CDR1 is LNHDA and CDR2 SQIVND (reference sequence). The CDR3 has 15 amino acids. The V gene end was trimmed by 4 bases and the J gene end by 4 bases; junction bases not matched to a gene: 6. The CDR3 protein is CASSSSGIGYNEQFF. CDR3 coding DNA: TGTGCCAGTAGTAGTAGCGGGATCGGTTACAATGAGCAGTTCTTC.

There are a few counts of this clone. The CDR3 here is CASSLGRKGLWEEPQHF. The CDR3 coding sequence is TGCGCCAGCAGCTTAGGGAGAAAGGGGCTATGGGAGGAGCCCCAGCATTTT. This chain links TRBV5-1 with TRBJ1-5; a possible D gene is TRBD1 (5 bases). Trimming took off 2 bases at V and 8 bases at J, with 23 bases between the two ends. CDR3 length: 17 amino acids. CDR1 SGHRS and CDR2 YFSETQ come from the germline V gene.

The chain employs TRBV5-1 and TRBJ2-1; 9 bases are shared with TRBD2. CDR1 and CDR2 (germline): SGHRS, YFSETQ. The CDR3 contains 16 residues. The V gene end was trimmed by 2 bases and the J gene end by 9 bases; junction bases not matched to a gene: 12. The CDR3: CASSFLFSGSSTEQFF. The CDR3 bases are TGCGCCAGCAGCTTTCTGTTTAGCGGGAGCTCCACTGAGCAGTTCTTC.

V is TRBV19 and J is TRBJ1-5; possible D gene TRBD1, 5 bases. Trimming removed 4 bases from V and 3 bases from J, with 13 bases in between. In germline, CDR1 is LNHDA, CDR2 SQIVND (reference sequence). The CDR3 runs 15 residues. As DNA, the CDR3 is TGTGCCAGTAGTACGACAGAGACCTACAATCAGCCCCAGCATTTT. The encoded protein is CASSTTETYNQPQHF.

This clone was detected once. V usage is TRBV7-3 and J usage is TRBJ1-1; TRBD1 aligns across 9 bases. Trimming at V came to 2 bases and at J to 2 bases, leaving 12 bases not matched to a gene. This CDR3 is built from 18 residues. CDR1 SGHTA and CDR2 FQGTGA come from the germline V gene. CDR3 sequence: CASSLRAGTGRLNTEAFF. The CDR3 DNA sequence: TGTGCCAGCAGCTTACGGGCCGGGACAGGGAGACTAAACACTGAAGCTTTCTTT.

The CDR3 nucleotides read TGTGCCAGCAGCTTAGTTTGGACAGGGAATGAGCAGTTCTTC. Encoded protein: CASSLVWTGNEQFF. The V and J genes are TRBV7-2 and TRBJ2-1, with 8 nucleotides matching TRBD1. With V trimmed by 1 base and J by 7 bases, 3 bases remained unmatched. This CDR3 comprises 14 residues. The germline V gene has CDR1 SGHTA and CDR2 FQGNSA.

The chain couples TRBV6-1 to TRBJ1-4; TRBD1 is a possible D gene (6 bases). CDR1 is MNHNS and CDR2 is SASEGT in the germline V gene. The CDR3 has 15 amino acids. Trimming removed 9 bases from V and 8 bases from J, with 22 bases in between. This CDR3 is CASKAAYREGEKLFF. Here the CDR3 DNA reads TGTGCCAGTAAGGCAGCATACAGGGAGGGAGAAAAACTGTTTTTT.

The chain uses TRBV9 and TRBJ2-2, with TRBD2 identical over 8 bases. Germline CDR1 reads SGDLS; CDR2 reads YYNGEE. This CDR3 is 15 amino acids long. V shed 3 bases, J shed 7 bases, and the junction held 8 bases outside the gene matches. The DNA for the CDR3 is TGTGCCAGCAGCGCGATCGGGACTAGTAACGGGGAGCTGTTTTTT. This gives the protein CASSAIGTSNGELFF.

The V gene is TRBV7-2, the J gene TRBJ1-4, with TRBD1 identical over 8 bases. The CDR3 runs to 14 residues. From germline, CDR1 is SGHTA and CDR2 FQGNSA. J gave up 8 bases and V 3 bases, and 5 bases lay outside the gene matches. The CDR3: CASSFYRGGEKLFF. CDR3 DNA sequence: TGTGCCAGCAGCTTTTACAGGGGGGGGGAAAAACTGTTTTTT.

This chain uses TRBV6-6 with TRBJ2-2, with D uncertain. V shed 6 bases and J shed 8 bases, with 13 bases lying between them. CDR1 and CDR2 from the germline V gene are MNHNY and SVGAGI (reference sequence). This CDR3 has 13 residues. CDR3 in amino acids: CASRGLPGGELFF. As DNA, the CDR3 is TGTGCCAGCAGAGGCCTTCCCGGGGGGGAGCTGTTTTTT.

V is TRBV5-1 and J is TRBJ2-2; 7 bases map to TRBD1. The CDR3 is 14 amino acids. V lost 8 bases to trimming and J lost 3 bases; unmatched junction nucleotides: 7. Germline values: CDR1 SGHRS, CDR2 YFSETQ. The CDR3 spells CASNRDRDTGELFF. The CDR3 DNA reads as TGCGCCAGTAACCGGGACAGAGACACCGGGGAGCTGTTTTTT.

The genes are TRBV6-5 and TRBJ2-5; possibly TRBD1 for D (5 bases). The CDR3 is 15 residues long. Germline CDR1 MNHEY, CDR2 SVGAGI. Deletions cut 2 bases from V and 5 bases from J, with 15 bases between. CDR3: CASSYPDIPGETQYF. In DNA, the CDR3 is TGTGCCAGCAGTTACCCAGACATCCCAGGGGAGACCCAGTACTTC.

The chain has TRBV19 and TRBJ2-7; TRBD2 agrees at 10 bases. The CDR3 runs 15 residues. V was pared by 1 base and J by 0 bases, with 0 bases of the junction left unmatched. Germline lookup yields CDR1 LNHDA and CDR2 SQIVND (reference sequence). CDR3 in DNA: TGTGCCAGTAGTATAGCTAGCGGGAGCTCCTACGAGCAGTACTTC. As protein: CASSIASGSSYEQYF.

This chain joins TRBV11-2 and TRBJ2-1; D is uncertain. V was pared by 3 bases and J by 0 bases, with 6 bases between. This CDR3 has 14 amino acids. Per germline, CDR1 SGHAT and CDR2 FQNNGV. CDR3 nucleotide sequence: TGTGCCAGCAGCTTGGAGAGCTCCTACAATGAGCAGTTCTTC. Encoded protein: CASSLESSYNEQFF.

V and J are TRBV19 and TRBJ1-5, with D maybe TRBD1 (5 bases). Trimming left V 4 bases short and J 2 bases short, with 9 bases between. This CDR3 contains 14 residues. The germline gives CDR1 LNHDA, CDR2 SQIVND (reference sequence). The CDR3 DNA follows: TGTGCCAGTAGTAGTTCGGGGGGCAATCAGCCCCAGCATTTT. Translated: CASSSSGGNQPQHF.

The chain links TRBV7-2 to TRBJ2-1, with a tentative D call TRBD1 (5 bases). The germline V gene encodes CDR1 SGHTA and CDR2 FQGNSA. V lost 1 base and J 4 bases, leaving 8 bases between the germline ends. The CDR3 contains 14 residues. The CDR3 is CASSLGQGYNEQFF. CDR3 in DNA: TGTGCCAGCAGCTTAGGGCAGGGTTACAATGAGCAGTTCTTC.

The V call is TRBV30, the J call TRBJ1-4; D gene ambiguous. V lost 0 bases to trimming and J lost 7 bases, with 6 bases between them. The CDR3 is 12 amino acids. Germline values: CDR1 GTSNPN, CDR2 SVGIG (reference sequence). The CDR3 bases are TGTGCCTGGAGTGTATCCTCTGAAAAACTGTTTTTT. Protein product: CAWSVSSEKLFF.

This clone was detected a few times. The rearrangement joins TRBV18 to TRBJ2-3, with TRBD1 as a possible D gene (6 bases). The CDR3 is made up of 14 amino acids. Germline-derived CDR1 and CDR2 are KGHSH and LQKENI. V was clipped by 4 bases and J by 4 bases, with 12 bases between them. CDR3 bases: TGTGCCAGCTCACTTCAGGGGTTTTCAGATACGCAGTATTTT. Protein: CASSLQGFSDTQYF.

The chain combines TRBV18 with TRBJ2-1; 7 nucleotides agree with TRBD2. The CDR3 covers 15 residues. Germline V lookup: CDR1 KGHSH, CDR2 LQKENI. The junction had 4 bases not matched to a gene; V was cut back by 5 bases and J by 0 bases. The CDR3 loop is CASSRTSTSYNEQFF. As DNA, the CDR3 is TGTGCCAGCTCAAGGACTAGTACCTCCTACAATGAGCAGTTCTTC.

This sequence joins TRBV18 and TRBJ2-3; TRBD2 matches 8 bases. With V trimmed by 3 bases and J by 4 bases, 3 bases remained unmatched. This CDR3 has 14 amino acids. Germline V gives CDR1 KGHSH, CDR2 LQKENI. The CDR3 is CASSPTGGPDTQYF. The DNA for the CDR3 is TGTGCCAGCTCACCGACGGGAGGGCCAGATACGCAGTATTTT.

The chain couples TRBV29-1 to TRBJ2-7; 9 positions match TRBD1. The length of the CDR3 is 13 residues. Germline V gene data show CDR1 as SQVTM and CDR2 as ANQGSEA. After removal of 6 bases from V and 3 bases from J, the junction contained 6 bases not matched to a gene. The CDR3 coding sequence is TGCAGCGTCGCGGGACAGGGAAACTACGAGCAGTACTTC. It translates to CSVAGQGNYEQYF.

The V gene is TRBV30, the J gene TRBJ1-1; D is unclear. Trimming left V 0 bases short and J 0 bases short, with 11 bases between. CDR1 GTSNPN and CDR2 SVGIG come from the germline V gene (reference sequence). The CDR3 spans 15 residues. The DNA for the CDR3 is TGTGCCTGGAGTGTACTCGATGCCCTGAACACTGAAGCTTTCTTT. Amino acid sequence: CAWSVLDALNTEAFF.

This clone was recorded a few times. The gene calls are TRBV28 and TRBJ1-1; TRBD1 is a possible D gene (5 bases). Germline V lookup: CDR1 MDHEN, CDR2 SYDVKM. CDR3 size: 16 residues. V lost 4 bases, J lost 1 base, and 16 bases lay in between. CDR3 DNA: TGTGCCAGCAGTTGGGTTTATGGGGGGGAGAACACTGAAGCTTTCTTT. Protein sequence: CASSWVYGGENTEAFF. Supplemented by reference TRBV28 and TRBJ1-1, the full variable domain reads DVKVTQSSRYLVKRTGEKVFLECVQDMDHENMFWYRQDPGLGLRLIYFSYDVKMKEKGDIPEGYSVSREKKERFSLILESASTNQTSMYLCASSWVYGGENTEAFFGQGTRLTVV.

The rearrangement links TRBV5-1 to TRBJ1-2, with TRBD1 matching over 11 bases. V was clipped by 0 bases and J by 8 bases; unmatched bases: 3. The CDR3 extends over 14 amino acids. Per germline, CDR1 SGHRS and CDR2 YFSETQ. DNA for the CDR3: TGCGCCAGCAGCTTGGCCGGGACAGGGGGAGGCTACACCTTC. As protein: CASSLAGTGGGYTF.

The V call is TRBV7-9, the J call TRBJ2-7; 9 bases map to TRBD1. This CDR3 is 14 amino acids long. V shed 3 bases and J 5 bases; nucleotides not matched to a gene: 5. The V gene's germline CDR1 is SEHNR and CDR2 FQNEAQ (reference sequence). CDR3 sequence: CASSLGTGYNEQYF. The CDR3 DNA follows: TGTGCCAGCAGCTTGGGGACAGGGTACAACGAGCAGTACTTC.

This clone turned up a few times. The genes are TRBV5-1 and TRBJ2-3; D remains ambiguous. Per the germline V gene, CDR1 is SGHRS and CDR2 is YFSETQ. The CDR3 runs 15 residues. Trimming left V 0 bases short and J 1 base short, with 9 bases between. The DNA of the CDR3 is TGCGCCAGCAGCTTGGCCACCCAGGGCACAGATACGCAGTATTTT. It specifies CASSLATQGTDTQYF. The full variable domain, in which reference TRBV5-1 and TRBJ2-3 provide the parts outside the CDR3, is KAGVTQTPRYLIKTRGQQVTLSCSPISGHRSVSWYQQTPGQGLQFLFEYFSETQRNKGNFPGRFSGRQFSNSRSEMNVSTLELGDSALYLCASSLATQGTDTQYFGPGTRLTVL.

The chain recombines TRBV5-6 with TRBJ2-7, with 14 bases identical to TRBD2. With 6 bases clipped from V and 5 bases from J, the junction kept 10 bases outside the gene matches. This CDR3 has 16 residues. CDR1 SGHDT and CDR2 YYEEEE come from the germline V gene. CDR3 in DNA: TGTGCCAGCACCTTTTCCCCGGGACTAGCGGGAGACGAGCAGTACTTC. It is translated as CASTFSPGLAGDEQYF.

The V and J genes are TRBV28 and TRBJ1-4, with D perhaps matching TRBD1 (5 bases). The CDR3 consists of 16 residues. In germline, CDR1 is MDHEN, CDR2 SYDVKM. Between the trimmed V and J ends, which lost 3 bases and 6 bases, there was a span of 17 bases. CDR3 residues: CASSFRVEDQDEKLFF. DNA for the CDR3: TGTGCCAGCAGTTTCAGGGTAGAAGACCAAGATGAAAAACTGTTTTTT.

J is TRBJ2-3 and V is TRBV7-2, with 12 bases lining up with TRBD2. Germline V gene sequence: CDR1 SGHTA, CDR2 FQGNSA. Trimming at V came to 2 bases and at J to 1 base, leaving 4 bases not matched to a gene. The CDR3 is made up of 17 amino acids. For the CDR3, the DNA is TGTGCCAGCAGCTTAAGTCTAGCGGGAGGGGGCACAGATACGCAGTATTTT. Translated: CASSLSLAGGGTDTQYF.

This clone appeared a few times. The chain recombines TRBV4-3 with TRBJ1-1; D may be TRBD1 (5 bases). Germline values: CDR1 LGHNA, CDR2 YSLEER. This CDR3 has 16 amino acids. Trimming stripped 3 bases from V and 2 bases from J, with 16 bases between. CDR3 in DNA: TGCGCCAGCAGCCAGTCAAGGCGGGGGTTTAACACTGAAGCTTTCTTT. Translated, it gives CASSQSRRGFNTEAFF.